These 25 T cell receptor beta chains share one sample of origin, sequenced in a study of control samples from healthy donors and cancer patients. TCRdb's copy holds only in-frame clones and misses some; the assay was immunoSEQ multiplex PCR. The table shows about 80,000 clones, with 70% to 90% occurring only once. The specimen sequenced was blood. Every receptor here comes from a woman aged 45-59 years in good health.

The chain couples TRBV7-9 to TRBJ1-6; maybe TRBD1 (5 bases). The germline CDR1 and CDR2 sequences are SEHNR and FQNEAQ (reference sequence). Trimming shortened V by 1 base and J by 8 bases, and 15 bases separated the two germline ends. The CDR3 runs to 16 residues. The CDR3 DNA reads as TGTGCCAGCAGCTTAGTCAAGGGGCGTGGGGATTCACCCCTCCACTTT. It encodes CASSLVKGRGDSPLHF.

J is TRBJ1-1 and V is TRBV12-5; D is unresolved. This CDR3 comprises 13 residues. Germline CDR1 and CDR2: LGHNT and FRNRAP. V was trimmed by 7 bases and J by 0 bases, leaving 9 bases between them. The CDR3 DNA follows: TGTGCTAGTGAGAGGGCTATGAACACTGAAGCTTTCTTT. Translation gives CASERAMNTEAFF.

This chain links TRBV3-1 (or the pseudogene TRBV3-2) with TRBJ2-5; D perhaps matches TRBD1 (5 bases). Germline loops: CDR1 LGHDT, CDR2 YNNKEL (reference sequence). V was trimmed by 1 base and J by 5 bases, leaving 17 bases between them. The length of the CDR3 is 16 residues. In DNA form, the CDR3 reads TGTGCCAGCAGCCAAGTCTACACCCAGGGTGGGGAGACCCAGTACTTC. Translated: CASSQVYTQGGETQYF.

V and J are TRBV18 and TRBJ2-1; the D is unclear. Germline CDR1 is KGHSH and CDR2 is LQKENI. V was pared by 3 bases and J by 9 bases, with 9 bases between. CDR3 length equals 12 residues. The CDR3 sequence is CASSPRVVEQFF. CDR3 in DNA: TGTGCCAGCTCACCGAGAGTGGTTGAGCAGTTCTTC. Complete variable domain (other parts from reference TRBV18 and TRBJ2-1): NAGVMQNPRHLVRRRGQEARLRCSPMKGHSHVYWYRQLPEEGLKFMVYLQKENIIDESGMPKERFSAEFPKEGPSILRIQQVVRGDSAAYFCASSPRVVEQFFGPGTRLTVL.

The CDR3 coding sequence is TGTGCCAGTAGTATAGATCAGGGGAGGAGGGGTTACTTC. It encodes CASSIDQGRRGYF. The chain carries TRBV19 and TRBJ2-7; either TRBD1 or TRBD2 may fit D (6 bases each). CDR1 and CDR2 from the germline V gene are LNHDA and SQIVND (reference sequence). The CDR3 totals 13 residues. V lost 0 bases to trimming and J lost 13 bases, with 16 bases between them.

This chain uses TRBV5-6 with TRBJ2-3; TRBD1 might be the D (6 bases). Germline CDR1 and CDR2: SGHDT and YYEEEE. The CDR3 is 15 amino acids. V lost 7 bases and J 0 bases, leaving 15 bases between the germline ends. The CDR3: CASSRLGASTDTQYF. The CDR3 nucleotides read TGTGCCAGCTCCCGATTGGGGGCAAGCACAGATACGCAGTATTTT.

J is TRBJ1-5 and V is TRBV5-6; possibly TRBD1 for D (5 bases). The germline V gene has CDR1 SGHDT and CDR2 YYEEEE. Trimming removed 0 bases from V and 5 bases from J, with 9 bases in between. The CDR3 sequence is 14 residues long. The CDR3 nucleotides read TGTGCCAGCAGCTTGGCGGGACCGGATCAGCCCCAGCATTTT. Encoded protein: CASSLAGPDQPQHF.

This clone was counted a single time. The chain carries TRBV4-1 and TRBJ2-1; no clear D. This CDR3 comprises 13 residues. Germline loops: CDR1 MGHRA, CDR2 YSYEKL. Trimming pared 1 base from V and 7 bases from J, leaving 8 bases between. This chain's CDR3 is CASSQVPRNEQFF. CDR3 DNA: TGCGCCAGCAGCCAAGTCCCCCGAAATGAGCAGTTCTTC.

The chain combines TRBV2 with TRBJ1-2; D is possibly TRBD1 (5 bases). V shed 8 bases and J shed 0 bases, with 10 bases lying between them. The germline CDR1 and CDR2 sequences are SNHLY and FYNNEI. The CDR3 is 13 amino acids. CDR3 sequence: CASGGGANYGYTF. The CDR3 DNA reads TGTGCCAGCGGGGGAGGGGCTAACTATGGCTACACCTTC.

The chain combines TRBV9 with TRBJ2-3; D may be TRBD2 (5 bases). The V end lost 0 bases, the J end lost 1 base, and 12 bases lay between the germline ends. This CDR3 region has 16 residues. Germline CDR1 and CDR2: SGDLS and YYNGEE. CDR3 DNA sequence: TGTGCCAGCAGCGTAGGAGGCCAAGCGGGCACAGATACGCAGTATTTT. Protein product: CASSVGGQAGTDTQYF.

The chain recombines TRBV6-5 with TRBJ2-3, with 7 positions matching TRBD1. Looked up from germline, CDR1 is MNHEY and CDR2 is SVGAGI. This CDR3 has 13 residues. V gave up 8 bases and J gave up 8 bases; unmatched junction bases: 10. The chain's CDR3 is CASWSTTGTTQYF. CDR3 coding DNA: TGTGCCAGCTGGTCCACGACAGGGACTACGCAGTATTTT.

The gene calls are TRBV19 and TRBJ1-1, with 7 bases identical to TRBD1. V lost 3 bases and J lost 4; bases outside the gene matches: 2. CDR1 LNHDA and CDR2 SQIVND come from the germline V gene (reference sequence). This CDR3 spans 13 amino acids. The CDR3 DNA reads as TGTGCCAGTAGTATCAACAGGGGCACTGAAGCTTTCTTT. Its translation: CASSINRGTEAFF.

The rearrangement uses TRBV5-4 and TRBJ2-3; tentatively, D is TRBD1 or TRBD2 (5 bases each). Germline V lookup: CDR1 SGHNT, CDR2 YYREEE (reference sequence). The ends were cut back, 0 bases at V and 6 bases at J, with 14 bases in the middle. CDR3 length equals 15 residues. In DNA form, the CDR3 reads TGTGCCAGCAGCTTGGGGGGACCAGTGGGGGATACGCAGTATTTT. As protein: CASSLGGPVGDTQYF.

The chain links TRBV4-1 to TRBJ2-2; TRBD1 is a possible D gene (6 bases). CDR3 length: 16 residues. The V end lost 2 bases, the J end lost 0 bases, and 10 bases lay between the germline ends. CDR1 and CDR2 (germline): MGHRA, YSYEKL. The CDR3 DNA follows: TGCGCCAGCAGCCAATATGGACAGACGAACACCGGGGAGCTGTTTTTT. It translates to CASSQYGQTNTGELFF.

CDR3 in DNA: TGTGCCAGCAGCAAGGGACCCTTCAATGAGCAGTTCTTC. Protein: CASSKGPFNEQFF. The chain couples TRBV7-2 to TRBJ2-1, with D perhaps TRBD1 or TRBD2 (5 bases each). V lost 5 bases to trimming and J lost 6 bases, with 11 bases between them. This CDR3 has 13 amino acids. In germline, CDR1 is SGHTA, CDR2 FQGNSA.

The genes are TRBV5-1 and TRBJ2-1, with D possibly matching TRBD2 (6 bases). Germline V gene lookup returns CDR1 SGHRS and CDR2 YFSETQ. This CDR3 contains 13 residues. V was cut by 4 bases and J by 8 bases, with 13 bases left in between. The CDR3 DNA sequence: TGCGCCAGCAGCGTCGGGGGAAGCGATGAGCAGTTCTTC. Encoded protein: CASSVGGSDEQFF.

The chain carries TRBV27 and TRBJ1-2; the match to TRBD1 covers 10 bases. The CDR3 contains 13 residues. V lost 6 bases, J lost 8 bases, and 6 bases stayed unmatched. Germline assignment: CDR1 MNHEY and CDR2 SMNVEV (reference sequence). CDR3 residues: CASSWDRGYGYTF. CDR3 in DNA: TGTGCCAGCAGCTGGGACAGGGGCTACGGCTACACCTTC.

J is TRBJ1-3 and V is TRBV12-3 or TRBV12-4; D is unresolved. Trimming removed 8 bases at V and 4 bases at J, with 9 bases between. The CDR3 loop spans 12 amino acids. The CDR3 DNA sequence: TGTGCCAGCGGGCTAGGGGGAAACACCATATATTTT. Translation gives CASGLGGNTIYF.

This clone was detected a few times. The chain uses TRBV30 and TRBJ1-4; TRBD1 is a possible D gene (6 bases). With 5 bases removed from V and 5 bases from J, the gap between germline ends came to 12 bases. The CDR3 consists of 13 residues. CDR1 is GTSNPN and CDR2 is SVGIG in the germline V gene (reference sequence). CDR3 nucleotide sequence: TGTGCCTGGGACCGGGACACAAATGAAAAACTGTTTTTT. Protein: CAWDRDTNEKLFF. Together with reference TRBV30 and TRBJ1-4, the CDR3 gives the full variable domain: SQTIHQWPATLVQPVGSPLSLECTVEGTSNPNLYWYRQAAGRGLQLLFYSVGIGQISSEVPQNLSASRPQDRQFILSSKKLLLSDSGFYLCAWDRDTNEKLFFGSGTQLSVL.

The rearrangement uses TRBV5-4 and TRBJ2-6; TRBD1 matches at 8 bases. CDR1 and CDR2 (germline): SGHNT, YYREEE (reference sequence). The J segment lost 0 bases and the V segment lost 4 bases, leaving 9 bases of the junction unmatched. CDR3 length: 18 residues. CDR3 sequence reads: CASSRVGQGVSGANVLTF. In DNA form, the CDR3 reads TGTGCCAGCAGCCGGGTCGGACAGGGAGTCTCTGGGGCCAACGTCCTGACTTTC.

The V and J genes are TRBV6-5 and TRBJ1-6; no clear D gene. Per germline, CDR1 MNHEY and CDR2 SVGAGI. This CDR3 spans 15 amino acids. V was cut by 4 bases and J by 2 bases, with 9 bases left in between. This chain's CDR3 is CASSSDRAYNSPLHF. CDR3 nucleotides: TGTGCCAGCAGTTCCGACCGGGCCTATAATTCACCCCTCCACTTT.

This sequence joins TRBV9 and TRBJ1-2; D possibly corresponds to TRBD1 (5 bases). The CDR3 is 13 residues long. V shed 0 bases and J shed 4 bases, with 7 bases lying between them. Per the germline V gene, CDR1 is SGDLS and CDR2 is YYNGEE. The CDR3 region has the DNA TGTGCCAGCAGCGTAGCCGACAGCTATGGCTACACCTTC. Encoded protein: CASSVADSYGYTF.

CDR3 DNA: TGTGCCAGCAGCCGGGGTAGAACAGATACGCAGTATTTT. Translation gives CASSRGRTDTQYF. The chain joins TRBV11-3 to TRBJ2-3, with D possibly TRBD2 on 5 matching bases. This CDR3 comprises 13 residues. Germline loops: CDR1 SGHNT, CDR2 YENEEA. V shed 5 bases and J shed 3 bases, with 9 bases lying between them.

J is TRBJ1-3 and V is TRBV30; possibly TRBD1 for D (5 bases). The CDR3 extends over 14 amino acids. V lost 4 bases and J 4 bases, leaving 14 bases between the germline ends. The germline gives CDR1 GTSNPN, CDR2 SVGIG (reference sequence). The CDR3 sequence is CAWTAGYSGNTIYF. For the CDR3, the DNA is TGTGCCTGGACGGCAGGGTATTCAGGAAACACCATATATTTT.

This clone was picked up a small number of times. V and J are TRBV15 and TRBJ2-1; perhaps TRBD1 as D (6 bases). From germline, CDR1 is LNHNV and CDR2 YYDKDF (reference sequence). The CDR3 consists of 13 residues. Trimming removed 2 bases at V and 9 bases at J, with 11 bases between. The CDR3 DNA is TGTGCCACCAGCAGAACAGGGCGAGGTGAGCAGTTCTTC. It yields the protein CATSRTGRGEQFF.